Listed here are 5 T cell receptor beta chains from one sample, sequenced in a study of molecular identifiers for immune sequencing clone quantification. Each CDR3 protein is one row after TCRdb ran MiXCR on the PCR reads. The table records some 65,000 distinct CDR3 sequences, 18% of them present only once. Material: naive CD8+ T cells from blood, with Jurkat cell RNA spiked in. Documented subset: FACS-sorted CD8+CD4-CCR7+CD45RA+ naive T cells. The receptors were gathered from a human donor in good health. Some libraries in this study had Jurkat cell RNA spiked in.

The sample holds a few counts of this clonotype. A much more abundant neighbour one base away suggests this may be a read error. The CDR3 here is CATSYSLNSNAGELFF. CDR3 coding DNA: TGTGCCACCAGTTATTCGCTGAACTCGAACGCCGGGGAGCTGTTTTTT. The chain combines TRBV24-1 with TRBJ2-2; D is uncertain. The CDR3 runs 16 residues. CDR1 is KGHDR and CDR2 is SFDVKD in the germline V gene.

This clonotype has a handful of counts. The V gene is TRBV18, the J gene TRBJ2-5; 7 nucleotides agree with TRBD2. CDR1 KGHSH and CDR2 LQKENI come from the germline V gene. V lost 3 bases to trimming and J lost 9 bases; unmatched junction nucleotides: 13. The CDR3 spans 15 residues. The CDR3 is CASSPERDPRWAQYF. CDR3 bases: TGTGCCAGCTCACCCGAGCGGGACCCCCGGTGGGCCCAGTACTTC.

The table lists this clonotype with many counts. The J gene is TRBJ2-1, the V gene TRBV4-1, with D hard to call. Germline V CDR1 and CDR2: MGHRA, YSYEKL. The CDR3 consists of 15 residues. Trimming pared 5 bases from V and 0 bases from J, leaving 11 bases between. The CDR3 region is CASSSHLSSYNEQFF. The CDR3 DNA reads TGCGCCAGCAGCTCGCACTTGAGCTCCTACAATGAGCAGTTCTTC.

This clonotype was detected a few times. The J gene is TRBJ2-7, the V gene TRBV5-4; TRBD1 agrees at 7 bases. The V gene end was trimmed by 6 bases and the J gene end by 3 bases; junction bases not matched to a gene: 6. This CDR3 is 13 amino acids long. Germline loops: CDR1 SGHNT, CDR2 YYREEE (reference sequence). The CDR3 region has the DNA TGTGCCAGCATCATGGACAGGCTCTACGAGCAGTACTTC. This codes for CASIMDRLYEQYF.

This clonotype has a handful of counts. J is TRBJ2-1 and V is TRBV4-1; 7 bases map to TRBD2. This CDR3 region has 16 residues. Germline values: CDR1 MGHRA, CDR2 YSYEKL. The ends lost 0 bases at V and 2 bases at J; junction bases unmatched: 4. CDR3 nucleotide sequence: TGCGCCAGCAGCCAAGACAGCGGGATCCCCTACAATGAGCAGTTCTTC. It specifies CASSQDSGIPYNEQFF.